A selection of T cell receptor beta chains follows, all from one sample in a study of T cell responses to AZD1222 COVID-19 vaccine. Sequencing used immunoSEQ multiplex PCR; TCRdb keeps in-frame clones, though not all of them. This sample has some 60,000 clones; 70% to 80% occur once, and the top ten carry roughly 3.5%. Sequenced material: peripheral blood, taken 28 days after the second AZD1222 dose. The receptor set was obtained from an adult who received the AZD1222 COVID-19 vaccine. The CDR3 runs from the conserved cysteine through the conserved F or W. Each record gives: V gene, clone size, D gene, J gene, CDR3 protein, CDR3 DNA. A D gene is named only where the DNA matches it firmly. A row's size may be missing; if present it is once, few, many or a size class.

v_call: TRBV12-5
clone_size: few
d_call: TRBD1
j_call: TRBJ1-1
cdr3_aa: CASGPNPGTGRATEAFF
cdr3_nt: TGTGCTAGTGGTCCCAACCCCGGGACAGGCCGGGCCACTGAAGCTTTCTTT

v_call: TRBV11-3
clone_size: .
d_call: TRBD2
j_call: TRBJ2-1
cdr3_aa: CASSLVAGVGEQFF
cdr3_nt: TGTGCCAGCAGCTTAGTAGCGGGGGTGGGTGAGCAGTTCTTC

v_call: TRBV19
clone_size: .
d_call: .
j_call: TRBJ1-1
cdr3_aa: CASRNEEAFF
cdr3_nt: TGTGCCAGCCGGAATGAGGAAGCTTTCTTT

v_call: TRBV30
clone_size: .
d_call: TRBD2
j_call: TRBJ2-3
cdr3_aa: CAWSLGTSGGEEDQYF
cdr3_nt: TGTGCCTGGAGTCTCGGAACTAGCGGGGGGGAAGAGGATCAATATTTT

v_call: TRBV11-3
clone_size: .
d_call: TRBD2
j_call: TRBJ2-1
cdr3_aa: CASSSGLAGDNEQFF
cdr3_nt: TGTGCCAGCAGCTCAGGACTAGCGGGGGACAATGAGCAGTTCTTC

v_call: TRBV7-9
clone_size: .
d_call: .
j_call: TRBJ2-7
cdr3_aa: CASSLSRGYEQYF
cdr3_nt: TGTGCCAGCAGCCTTTCCAGGGGTTACGAGCAGTACTTC

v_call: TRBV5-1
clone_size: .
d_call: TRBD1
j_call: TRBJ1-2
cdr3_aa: CASSSQTGTAYGYTF
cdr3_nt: TGCGCCAGCAGCTCGCAAACCGGGACAGCGTATGGCTACACCTTC

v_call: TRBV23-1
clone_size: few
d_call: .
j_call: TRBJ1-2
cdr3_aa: CASRPLGRRDYGYTF
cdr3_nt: TGCGCCAGCAGACCGCTGGGCAGGCGGGACTATGGCTACACCTTC

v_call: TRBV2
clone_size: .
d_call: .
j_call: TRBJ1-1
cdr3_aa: CASSSMNTEAFF
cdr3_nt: TGTGCCAGCAGTAGTATGAACACTGAAGCTTTCTTT

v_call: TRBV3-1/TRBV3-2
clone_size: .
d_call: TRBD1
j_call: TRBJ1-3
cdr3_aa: CASSQEGQVISGNTIYF
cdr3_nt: TGTGCCAGCAGCCAAGAGGGACAGGTTATCTCTGGAAACACCATATATTTT

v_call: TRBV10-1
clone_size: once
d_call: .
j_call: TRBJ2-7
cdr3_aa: CASSAEVGPYEQYF
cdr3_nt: TGCGCCAGCAGTGCCGAGGTTGGTCCCTACGAGCAGTACTTC

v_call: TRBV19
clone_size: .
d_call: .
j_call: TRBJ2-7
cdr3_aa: CASSTGAGSYEQYF
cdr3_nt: TGTGCCAGTAGTACGGGGGCGGGCAGCTACGAGCAGTACTTC

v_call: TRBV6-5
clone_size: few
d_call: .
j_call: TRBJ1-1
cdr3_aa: CASERGLDTEAFF
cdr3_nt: TGTGCCAGCGAGCGGGGGTTGGACACTGAAGCTTTCTTT

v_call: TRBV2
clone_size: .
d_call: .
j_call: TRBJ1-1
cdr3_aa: CASSALGGNTEAFF
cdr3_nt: TGTGCCAGCAGTGCCCTAGGGGGGAACACTGAAGCTTTCTTT

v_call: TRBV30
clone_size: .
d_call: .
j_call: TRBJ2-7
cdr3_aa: CAWRPEGWPYEQYF
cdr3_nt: TGTGCCTGGAGACCGGAAGGGTGGCCCTACGAGCAGTACTTC

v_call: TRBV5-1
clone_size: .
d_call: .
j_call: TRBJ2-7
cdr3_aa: CASSLDGAYGEQYF
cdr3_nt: TGCGCCAGCAGCTTGGACGGAGCATACGGGGAGCAGTACTTC